Sequencing of this T cell receptor beta chain was carried out in a study of blood T cell repertoires in COVID-19. Up to 2 weeks before entering the study, exposed participants had met a COVID-19 case. This table comes from immunoSEQ multiplex PCR, and its TCRdb copy is limited to in-frame clones, with some not included. The top ten clones hold around 0.86% of a sample with 350,000 to 400,000 clones, approximately 93% of them seen once. Germline V gene lookup returns CDR1 LGHDT and CDR2 YNNKEL (reference sequence). This CDR3 is 14 amino acids long. The V segment lost 5 bases and the J segment 5 bases; nucleotides outside the gene matches: 3.

The V call is TRBV3-1 (or the pseudogene TRBV3-2), the J call TRBJ1-6, with TRBD1 identical over 7 bases. This TCR came from a woman in her forties who had been exposed to COVID-19. What was sequenced was PBMCs or T cells enriched from blood (not recorded which). CDR3 region: CASSAGTDNSPLHF. The CDR3 nucleotides read TGTGCCAGCAGCGCCGGGACAGATAATTCACCCCTCCACTTT.